These 19 T cell receptor beta chains came from one sample sequenced in a study of human T cells and chemical hapten exposure. TCRdb re-called the RACE reads through MiXCR, storing one row per CDR3 protein. The sample contains 95,000 to 150,000 distinct CDR3 sequences, roughly 15% of which appear only once. Sample time point: patch test 1, 2 weeks after DPC sensitization. As for treatment: therapeutic diphenylcyclopropenone sensitization with weekly scalp DPC. The starting material was whole blood, obtained in connection with sensitization to the hapten diphenylcyclopropenone (DPC). The receptors shown here come from a man aged 18 to 30 with alopecia areata. Some clones in this sample may be carry-over from other donors' samples.

The chain recombines TRBV6-2 or TRBV6-3 with TRBJ2-1; 9 bases align to TRBD2. V lost 2 bases to trimming and J lost 7 bases; unmatched junction nucleotides: 9. The CDR3 covers 16 residues. The V gene's germline CDR1 is MNHEY and CDR2 SVGEGT. The DNA of the CDR3 is TGTGCCAGCAGTTACCCCAGCGCTAGCGGGGCGAATGAGCAGTTCTTC. Translation: CASSYPSASGANEQFF.

The chain combines TRBV12-3 or TRBV12-4 with TRBJ1-4, with a possible D match to TRBD1 (5 bases). This CDR3 is built from 15 residues. Trimming removed 3 bases from V and 7 bases from J, with 15 bases in between. CDR3 loop: CASSFLGVVGEKLFF. DNA for the CDR3: TGTGCCAGCAGTTTCCTAGGGGTTGTGGGTGAAAAACTGTTTTTT.

V and J are TRBV20-1 and TRBJ1-3; 12 bases line up with TRBD1. After removal of 3 bases from V and 0 bases from J, the junction contained 3 bases not matched to a gene. Per the germline V gene, CDR1 is DFQATT and CDR2 is SNEGSKA (reference sequence). The CDR3 runs to 16 residues. For the CDR3, the DNA is TGCAGTGCTAGGGGACAGGGGGCCCTCTCTGGAAACACCATATATTTT. Its protein product is CSARGQGALSGNTIYF.

V is TRBV19 and J is TRBJ2-6; D is undetermined. CDR3 length: 17 residues. With 4 bases removed from V and 0 bases from J, the gap between germline ends came to 13 bases. Germline V gene lookup returns CDR1 LNHDA and CDR2 SQIVND (reference sequence). The CDR3 nucleotides read TGTGCCAGTAGTAGCCCCCGGGCCCACTCTGGGGCCAACGTCCTGACTTTC. It encodes CASSSPRAHSGANVLTF.

The chain carries TRBV5-4 and TRBJ2-2; the D gene is possibly TRBD2 (5 bases). This CDR3 spans 14 amino acids. The V end lost 5 bases, the J end lost 0 bases, and 8 bases lay between the germline ends. Germline CDR1 is SGHNT and CDR2 is YYREEE (reference sequence). The CDR3 DNA reads TGTGCCAGCAGGGCGAGGGCGAACACCGGGGAGCTGTTTTTT. It yields the protein CASRARANTGELFF.

This clonotype showed up just a few times. The chain joins TRBV7-2 to TRBJ2-2, with 7 bases matching TRBD1. The CDR3 totals 15 residues. The V segment lost 5 bases and the J segment 8 bases; nucleotides outside the gene matches: 11. Looked up from germline, CDR1 is SGHTA and CDR2 is FQGNSA. CDR3: CASSPTGTVSGELFF. The CDR3, as DNA: TGTGCCAGCAGCCCAACCGGGACAGTGAGTGGGGAGCTGTTTTTT.

This clonotype was counted a few times. This chain links TRBV7-2 with TRBJ2-1; 8 nucleotides align to TRBD2. The germline gives CDR1 SGHTA, CDR2 FQGNSA. The junction had 6 bases not matched to a gene; V was cut back by 9 bases and J by 2 bases. This CDR3 spans 14 amino acids. CDR3 region: CASKLGGAYNEQFF. The CDR3 DNA reads as TGTGCCAGTAAACTCGGGGGGGCCTACAATGAGCAGTTCTTC. Supplemented by reference TRBV7-2 and TRBJ2-1, the full variable domain reads GAGVSQSPSNKVTEKGKDVELRCDPISGHTALYWYRQSLGQGLEFLIYFQGNSAPDKSGLPSDRFSAERTGGSVSTLTIQRTQQEDSAVYLCASKLGGAYNEQFFGPGTRLTVL.

The rearrangement joins TRBV6-6 to TRBJ1-1; possibly TRBD1 for D (5 bases). Trimming shortened V by 6 bases and J by 3 bases, and 26 bases separated the two germline ends. The CDR3 sequence is 18 residues long. The germline V gene has CDR1 MNHNY and CDR2 SVGAGI (reference sequence). The CDR3 sequence is CASRLGVTVMRKDTEAFF. The CDR3 nucleotides are TGTGCCAGCAGACTGGGGGTCACCGTCATGAGGAAAGACACTGAAGCTTTCTTT.

V is TRBV14 and J is TRBJ2-7; D is uncertain. Germline V lookup: CDR1 SGHDN, CDR2 FVKESK. Trimming removed 0 bases at V and 7 bases at J, with 10 bases between. The CDR3 runs to 13 residues. The CDR3 coding sequence is TGTGCCAGCAGCCAAGAGAATGGTCGGGAGCAGTACTTC. This gives the protein CASSQENGREQYF.

Many counts were recorded for this clonotype. The J gene is TRBJ2-3, the V gene TRBV4-3, with no clear D. The CDR3 contains 13 residues. Germline V gene lookup returns CDR1 LGHNA and CDR2 YSLEER. The V gene lost 1 base and the J gene lost 3 bases, with 5 bases spanning the gap. CDR3 region: CASSQAPTDTQYF. The CDR3 DNA sequence: TGCGCCAGCAGCCAAGCCCCGACAGATACGCAGTATTTT.

This clonotype showed up many times. This chain uses TRBV11-2 with TRBJ2-5; D unclear. Trimming stripped 0 bases from V and 2 bases from J, with 7 bases between. The CDR3 runs to 14 residues. Germline CDR1 is SGHAT and CDR2 is FQNNGV. The CDR3 DNA sequence: TGTGCCAGCAGCTTAGAACCCAGACAAGAGACCCAGTACTTC. Encoded protein: CASSLEPRQETQYF.

The chain has TRBV6-5 and TRBJ2-1; TRBD2 aligns across 14 bases. The CDR3 is 14 amino acids. Germline V gene lookup returns CDR1 MNHEY and CDR2 SVGAGI. Losses at the gene ends were 6 bases for V and 8 bases for J; bases not matched to a gene: 3. The CDR3 spells CASRGLAGVDEQFF. The CDR3 DNA reads as TGTGCCAGCAGGGGACTAGCGGGGGTCGATGAGCAGTTCTTC.

This rearrangement joins TRBV4-2 to TRBJ2-3; 8 bases map to TRBD2. Trimming took 1 base from V and 6 from J; bases not matched to a gene: 15. Germline CDR1 reads LGHNA; CDR2 reads YNFKEQ. This CDR3 contains 18 residues. In nucleotides, the CDR3 is TGTGCCAGCAGCCAAGGTTTTGGCGGGGGGACAAAAGACGATACGCAGTATTTT. Its translation is CASSQGFGGGTKDDTQYF.

The rearrangement joins TRBV7-9 to TRBJ2-5; no reliable D call. V was trimmed by 6 bases and J by 4 bases, leaving 12 bases between them. CDR1 is SEHNR, CDR2 FQNEAQ, per germline (reference sequence). The CDR3 length is 13 residues. The CDR3, as DNA: TGTGCCAGCAGGATTGTGGTTGGAGAGACCCAGTACTTC. This sequence encodes CASRIVVGETQYF.

This chain connects TRBV3-1 to TRBJ2-1, with 8 positions matching TRBD1. This CDR3 contains 14 residues. Germline-derived CDR1 and CDR2 are LGHDT and YNNKEL (reference sequence). The V and J ends lost 3 bases and 7 bases, in that order; junction bases with no gene match: 5. The CDR3 region is CASSQLTGENEQFF. The CDR3 DNA sequence: TGTGCCAGCAGCCAGCTGACAGGGGAGAATGAGCAGTTCTTC.

The sample holds a few counts of this clonotype. The chain is built from TRBV20-1 and TRBJ2-5; 8 nucleotides match TRBD1. Trimming cost V 6 bases and J 1 base; bases outside gene matches: 4. The CDR3 has 13 residues. Germline CDR1 reads DFQATT; CDR2 reads SNEGSKA (reference sequence). The CDR3 here is CSATDRVQETQYF. As DNA, the CDR3 is TGCAGTGCCACGGACAGGGTCCAAGAGACCCAGTACTTC.

This clonotype was seen a handful of times. The chain joins TRBV12-3 or TRBV12-4 to TRBJ2-1, with a possible D match to TRBD1 (5 bases). The CDR3 sequence is 16 residues long. Trimming shortened V by 3 bases and J by 4 bases, and 16 bases separated the two germline ends. DNA for the CDR3: TGTGCCAGCAGTTTGGGCATAGGGGCTGCATACAATGAGCAGTTCTTC. This encodes CASSLGIGAAYNEQFF.

Ten or more counts support this clonotype. The chain is built from TRBV3-1 and TRBJ1-6; D gene uncertain. This CDR3 region has 15 residues. Germline V gene data show CDR1 as LGHDT and CDR2 as YNNKEL (reference sequence). V lost 4 bases and J lost 7, with 14 bases in between. The CDR3 here is CASSPWTLRNSPLHF. In nucleotides, the CDR3 is TGTGCCAGCAGCCCGTGGACGTTGAGGAATTCACCCCTCCACTTT.

The chain recombines TRBV6-4 with TRBJ2-7; the match to TRBD2 covers 11 bases. V shed 0 bases, J shed 6 bases, and the junction held 13 bases outside the gene matches. The V gene's germline CDR1 is MRHNA and CDR2 SNTAGT. This CDR3 has 18 residues. The CDR3, as DNA: TGTGCCAGCAGTGACTCTGGGGGGAGGACTAGCGGGTTCCCCGAGCAGTACGTC. Protein product: CASSDSGGRTSGFPEQYV.